A selection of T cell receptor beta chains follows, all from one sample in a study of T cell repertoires in cytomegalovirus infection. TCRdb analysed the reads with MiXCR anew, one entry per CDR3 protein. The sample lists some 150,000 distinct CDR3 sequences, about 6% occurring once. The sequenced sample consisted of PBMCs. The source of these receptors is a human donor in good health (CMV status not recorded). Some clones in this sample may be carry-over from other donors' samples. Each CDR3 is given with its conserved first and last residue. Fields, in order: CDR3 protein, CDR3 DNA, D gene, J gene, clone size, V gene. The D gene is left open where the match is weak. Clone size appears in some rows only: once, few, many, or a class for an expanded clone.

CDR3aa: CASRQGLSFDTQYF
CDR3nt: TGTGCCAGCAGGCAAGGACTATCGTTCGATACGCAGTATTTT
d_gene: .
j_gene: TRBJ2-3
abundance: .
v_gene: TRBV28

CDR3aa: CASSSRGTGRETDTQYF
CDR3nt: TGTGCCAGCAGCTCGCGCGGGACAGGGAGGGAGACAGATACGCAGTATTTT
d_gene: TRBD1
j_gene: TRBJ2-3
abundance: many
v_gene: TRBV7-2

CDR3aa: CSARDWTGGYNEQFF
CDR3nt: TGCAGTGCTAGAGATTGGACAGGGGGCTACAATGAGCAGTTCTTC
d_gene: TRBD1
j_gene: TRBJ2-1
abundance: few
v_gene: TRBV20-1

CDR3aa: CASSQVPDGAYEQYF
CDR3nt: TGTGCCAGCAGCCAGGTCCCGGACGGAGCCTACGAGCAGTACTTC
d_gene: .
j_gene: TRBJ2-7
abundance: many
v_gene: TRBV7-2

CDR3aa: CSARDPGGTDTQYF
CDR3nt: TGCAGTGCTAGAGACCCAGGGGGCACAGATACGCAGTATTTT
d_gene: .
j_gene: TRBJ2-3
abundance: many
v_gene: TRBV20-1

CDR3aa: CASSPRGQSNSPLHF
CDR3nt: TGTGCCAGCAGCCCGAGAGGACAGTCTAATTCACCCCTCCACTTT
d_gene: .
j_gene: TRBJ1-6
abundance: few
v_gene: TRBV7-6

CDR3aa: CASRQFGNTGELFF
CDR3nt: TGTGCCAGCAGACAATTCGGGAACACCGGGGAGCTGTTTTTT
d_gene: .
j_gene: TRBJ2-2
abundance: many
v_gene: TRBV2

CDR3aa: CASRSETQGNTEAFF
CDR3nt: TGTGCCAGCCGTTCAGAGACTCAGGGGAACACTGAAGCTTTCTTT
d_gene: .
j_gene: TRBJ1-1
abundance: .
v_gene: TRBV5-4

CDR3aa: CATSRVTQVTEAFF
CDR3nt: TGTGCCACCAGCAGAGTAACTCAGGTCACTGAAGCTTTCTTT
d_gene: .
j_gene: TRBJ1-1
abundance: many
v_gene: TRBV15

CDR3aa: CASSYGQDHQPQHF
CDR3nt: TGTGCCAGCAGTTACGGTCAGGACCATCAGCCCCAGCATTTT
d_gene: .
j_gene: TRBJ1-5
abundance: .
v_gene: TRBV6-2/TRBV6-3

CDR3aa: CASSLGRPREQNSPLHF
CDR3nt: TGTGCCAGCAGCTTAGGCAGGCCCAGAGAACAAAATTCACCCCTCCACTTT
d_gene: .
j_gene: TRBJ1-6
abundance: many
v_gene: TRBV7-2

CDR3aa: CASSSPLRWAFF
CDR3nt: TGTGCCAGCAGCTCCCCGTTGCGATGGGCTTTCTTT
d_gene: .
j_gene: TRBJ1-1
abundance: many
v_gene: TRBV7-2

CDR3aa: CASGSGGSTDTQYF
CDR3nt: TGTGCCAGCGGCAGCGGGGGGAGCACAGATACGCAGTATTTT
d_gene: TRBD2
j_gene: TRBJ2-3
abundance: .
v_gene: TRBV12-3/TRBV12-4

CDR3aa: CASSPGQTSNQPQHF
CDR3nt: TGCGCCAGCAGCCCGGGGCAGACCAGCAATCAGCCCCAGCATTTT
d_gene: .
j_gene: TRBJ1-5
abundance: many
v_gene: TRBV5-1

CDR3aa: CAWTGGFRHYSNQPQHF
CDR3nt: TGTGCCTGGACCGGGGGCTTTAGGCATTATAGCAATCAGCCCCAGCATTTT
d_gene: .
j_gene: TRBJ1-5
abundance: few
v_gene: TRBV30

CDR3aa: CASSVRQGYGYTF
CDR3nt: TGTGCCAGCAGTGTGCGGCAGGGCTATGGCTACACCTTC
d_gene: .
j_gene: TRBJ1-2
abundance: many
v_gene: TRBV2

CDR3aa: CASSQPGANVLTF
CDR3nt: TGCGCCAGCAGCCAACCTGGGGCCAACGTCCTGACTTTC
d_gene: .
j_gene: TRBJ2-6
abundance: .
v_gene: TRBV4-1

CDR3aa: CASSLEGGNYGYTF
CDR3nt: TGCGCCAGCAGCTTGGAGGGCGGTAACTATGGCTACACCTTC
d_gene: .
j_gene: TRBJ1-2
abundance: .
v_gene: TRBV5-1

CDR3aa: CASSLSGGAETGELFF
CDR3nt: TGTGCTAGCAGCTTGAGCGGGGGGGCCGAGACCGGGGAGCTGTTTTTT
d_gene: TRBD2
j_gene: TRBJ2-2
abundance: many
v_gene: TRBV7-7

CDR3aa: CASSLGYNEQFF
CDR3nt: TGTGCCAGCAGTTTAGGTTACAATGAGCAGTTCTTC
d_gene: .
j_gene: TRBJ2-1
abundance: many
v_gene: TRBV12-3/TRBV12-4

CDR3aa: CSVDNLGSTDTQYF
CDR3nt: TGCAGCGTTGATAATCTAGGGAGCACAGATACGCAGTATTTT
d_gene: .
j_gene: TRBJ2-3
abundance: few
v_gene: TRBV29-1

CDR3aa: CASSYHWQGRSYSNQPQHF
CDR3nt: TGTGCCAGCAGTTACCACTGGCAGGGCCGATCCTATAGCAATCAGCCCCAGCATTTT
d_gene: .
j_gene: TRBJ1-5
abundance: many
v_gene: TRBV6-2/TRBV6-3

CDR3aa: CASSPPRLAGGSGELFF
CDR3nt: TGTGCCAGCAGCCCCCCGCGTCTAGCGGGAGGATCCGGGGAGCTGTTTTTT
d_gene: TRBD2
j_gene: TRBJ2-2
abundance: many
v_gene: TRBV7-2

CDR3aa: CASSQSPTFSITDTQYF
CDR3nt: TGTGCCAGCAGCCAGAGTCCTACCTTTTCCATCACAGATACGCAGTATTTT
d_gene: .
j_gene: TRBJ2-3
abundance: .
v_gene: TRBV14